Sequencing of this T cell receptor beta chain was carried out in a study of cytomegalovirus exposure and HLA in healthy donors. Study-wide context: Unique TCRs from HLA-typed donors, around 79 million of them, were held in an early data release.

Unmatched junction bases numbered 3, after V lost 4 bases and J lost 6 bases. Per the germline V gene, CDR1 is SGHTA and CDR2 is FQGTGA. This CDR3 region has 13 residues. PCR used 60 Vbeta primers and 13 Jbeta primers. Libraries were prepared by immunoSEQ multiplex PCR; TCRdb keeps only in-frame clonotypes and omits some of them. The sample lists 85,000 to 130,000 clones, 60% to 85% occurring once. With regard to this clone: The antigen is not known.

Study-wide results and caveats: In a later analysis, several top co-occurrence clusters appeared linked to parvovirus B19, influenza, CMV and Epstein-Barr virus.

This sequence joins TRBV7-3 and TRBJ1-1; 9 positions match TRBD1. The sequence was obtained from a male donor in good health and CMV-seropositive. Sequencing was performed on PBMCs. The CDR3 DNA is TGTGCCAGCAGCTCCGGACAGGGGTCTGAAGCTTTCTTT. Translating gives CASSSGQGSEAFF.